This TCR beta chain was identified during a study of T cells in Graves' hyperthyroidism and ophthalmopathy. This clonotype was observed a handful of times. No antigen is known for it. RNA transcripts were the template for amplifying TCR beta CDR3 regions. HTBI primers were employed in a first-round RT-PCR of the TCR CDR3. One entry per CDR3 protein, called by TCRdb with MiXCR from the multiplex PCR reads. Among some 650,000 distinct CDR3 sequences listed, 16% were seen once. Overall study findings and caveats: Most thyroid-expanded clonotypes above 0.001 were also found in blood.

The CDR3 covers 14 residues. Trimming took 6 bases from V and 4 from J, leaving 13 bases between them. Germline-derived CDR1 and CDR2 are LNHDA and SQIVND (reference sequence). A NOSPECS grade of at least 4, a Clinical Activity Score of at least 3 and duration under 3 months were recorded in ophthalmopathy patients. PBMCs were collected from an approximately 10 ml volume of fresh peripheral blood. The sample was blood. This TCR derives from a woman aged 40-49 years with Graves' ophthalmopathy. The chain couples TRBV19 to TRBJ1-5; D is perhaps TRBD1 (5 bases). The CDR3 spells CASRGEVQNQPQHF. CDR3 DNA: TGTGCCAGTAGAGGGGAGGTTCAGAATCAGCCCCAGCATTTT. Full variable domain (missing parts from reference TRBV19 and TRBJ1-5): DGGITQSPKYLFRKEGQNVTLSCEQNLNHDAMYWYRQDPGQGLRLIYYSQIVNDFQKGDIAEGYSVSREKKESFPLTVTSAQKNPTAFYLCASRGEVQNQPQHFGDGTRLSIL.